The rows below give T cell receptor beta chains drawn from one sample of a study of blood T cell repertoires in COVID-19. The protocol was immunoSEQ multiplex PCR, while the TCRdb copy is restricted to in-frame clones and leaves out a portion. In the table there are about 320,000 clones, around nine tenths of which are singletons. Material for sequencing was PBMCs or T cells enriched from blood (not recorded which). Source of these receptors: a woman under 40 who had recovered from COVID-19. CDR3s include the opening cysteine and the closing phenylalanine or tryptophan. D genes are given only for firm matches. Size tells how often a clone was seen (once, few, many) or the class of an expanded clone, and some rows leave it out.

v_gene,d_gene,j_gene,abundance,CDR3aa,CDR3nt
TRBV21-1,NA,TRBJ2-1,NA,CASTTQAIRAGEQFF,TGTGCCAGCACCACCCAGGCAATCCGGGCAGGGGAGCAGTTCTTC
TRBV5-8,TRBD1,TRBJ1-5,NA,CASSLGDRDSNQPQHF,TGTGCCAGCAGCTTGGGTGACAGGGATAGCAATCAGCCCCAGCATTTT
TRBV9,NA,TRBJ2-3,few,CASSGGHSTDTQYF,TGTGCCAGCAGCGGCGGACATAGCACAGATACGCAGTATTTT
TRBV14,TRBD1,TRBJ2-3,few,CASSPMAQGTDTQYF,TGTGCCAGCAGCCCGATGGCACAGGGGACAGATACGCAGTATTTT
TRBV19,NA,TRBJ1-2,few,CASSTQGGYGYTF,TGTGCCAGTAGTACTCAGGGAGGATATGGCTACACCTTC
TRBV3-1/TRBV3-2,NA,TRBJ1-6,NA,CASSQEGGRGYNSPLHF,TGTGCCAGCAGCCAAGAAGGGGGAAGGGGCTATAATTCACCCCTCCACTTT
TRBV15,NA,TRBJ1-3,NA,CATSRDSTSGNTIYF,TGTGCCACCAGCAGAGATTCGACTTCTGGAAACACCATATATTTT
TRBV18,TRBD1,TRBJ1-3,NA,CASSPMTGAGNTIYF,TGTGCCAGCTCACCAATGACAGGGGCAGGAAACACCATATATTTT
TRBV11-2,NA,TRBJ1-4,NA,CASSPRAGVNEKLFF,TGTGCCAGCAGCCCCCGGGCAGGGGTTAACGAAAAACTGTTTTTT
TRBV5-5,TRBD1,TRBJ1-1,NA,CASSSGTGTDTEAFF,TGTGCCAGCAGCTCGGGGACAGGGACCGACACTGAAGCTTTCTTT
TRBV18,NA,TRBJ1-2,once,CASSPGPTNYGYTF,TGTGCCAGCTCACCAGGGCCAACTAACTATGGCTACACCTTC
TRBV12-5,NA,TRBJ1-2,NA,CASGPPRANYGYTF,TGTGCTAGTGGTCCCCCCAGGGCCAACTATGGCTACACCTTC
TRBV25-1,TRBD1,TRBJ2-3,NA,CASRTGASTDTQYF,TGTGCCAGCAGAACAGGGGCGAGCACAGATACGCAGTATTTT
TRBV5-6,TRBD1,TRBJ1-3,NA,CASSVRDRVTNTIYF,TGTGCCAGCAGCGTACGTGACAGGGTCACAAACACCATATATTTT
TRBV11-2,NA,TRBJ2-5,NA,CASSSPLRETQYF,TGTGCCAGCAGCTCCCCACTGAGGGAGACCCAGTACTTC
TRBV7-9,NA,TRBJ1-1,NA,CASSLFAVNTEAFF,TGTGCCAGCAGCTTATTCGCAGTGAACACTGAAGCTTTCTTT
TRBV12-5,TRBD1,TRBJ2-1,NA,CASGSLRDRPPNEQFF,TGTGCTAGTGGTTCGCTCCGGGACAGACCACCCAATGAGCAGTTCTTC
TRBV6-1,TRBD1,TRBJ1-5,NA,CASSEARSGGQPQHF,TGTGCCAGCAGTGAAGCGCGGTCAGGGGGACAGCCCCAGCATTTT
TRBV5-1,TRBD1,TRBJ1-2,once,CASSLATGGLINYGYTF,TGCGCCAGCAGCTTGGCCACAGGGGGCCTTATAAACTATGGCTACACCTTC
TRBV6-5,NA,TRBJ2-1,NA,CASLRLNEQFF,TGTGCCAGCCTCCGGTTGAATGAGCAGTTCTTC
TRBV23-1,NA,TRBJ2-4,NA,CASSCQGRRAKNIQYF,TGCGCCAGCAGTTGTCAGGGCCGACGTGCCAAAAACATTCAGTACTTC
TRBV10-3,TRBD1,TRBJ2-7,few,CAISEGGDRASEQYF,TGTGCCATCAGTGAGGGGGGGGACAGGGCAAGCGAGCAGTACTTC
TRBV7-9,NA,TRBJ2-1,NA,CASSAPGGTHYNEQFF,TGTGCCAGCAGCGCCCCCGGGGGAACCCACTACAATGAGCAGTTCTTC
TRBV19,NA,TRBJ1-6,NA,CASSAGPNSPLHF,TGTGCCAGTAGTGCAGGGCCTAATTCACCCCTCCACTTT
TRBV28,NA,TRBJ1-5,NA,CASSLEQINQPQHF,TGTGCCAGCAGTTTAGAACAGATCAATCAGCCCCAGCATTTT
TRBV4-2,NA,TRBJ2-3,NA,CASSQDPGGALRTDTQYF,TGTGCCAGCAGCCAAGATCCAGGCGGGGCCCTCCGCACAGATACGCAGTATTTT
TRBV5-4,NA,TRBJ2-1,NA,CASSLRGPRGYNEQFF,TGTGCCAGCAGCTTGAGGGGACCCCGGGGGTACAATGAGCAGTTCTTC
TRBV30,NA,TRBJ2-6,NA,CAWTGSGANVLTF,TGTGCCTGGACAGGGTCTGGGGCCAACGTCCTGACTTTC
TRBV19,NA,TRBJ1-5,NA,CASLGDVGNQPQHF,TGTGCCAGTTTGGGAGATGTCGGGAATCAGCCCCAGCATTTT
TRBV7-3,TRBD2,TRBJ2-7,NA,CASSSPSGGLAGISSYEQYF,TGTGCCAGCAGCTCACCCTCCGGGGGGCTAGCGGGGATAAGCTCCTACGAGCAGTACTTC
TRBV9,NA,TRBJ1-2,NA,CASSVGTELLGYTF,TGTGCCAGCAGCGTAGGTACCGAACTCTTAGGCTACACCTTC
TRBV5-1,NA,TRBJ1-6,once,CASSPRTRSNSPLHF,TGCGCCAGCAGCCCTCGGACAAGGAGTAATTCACCCCTCCACTTT
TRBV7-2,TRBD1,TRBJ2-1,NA,CASSSGQGVYNEQFF,TGTGCCAGCAGCTCTGGACAGGGAGTCTACAATGAGCAGTTCTTC
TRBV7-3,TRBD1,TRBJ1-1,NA,CASSSRQGDTEAFF,TGTGCCAGCAGCTCCCGGCAGGGGGACACTGAAGCTTTCTTT
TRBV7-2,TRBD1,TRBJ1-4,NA,CASSPTGGTNEKLFF,TGTGCCAGCAGCCCCACAGGGGGCACTAATGAAAAACTGTTTTTT
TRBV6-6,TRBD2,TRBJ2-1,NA,CASTLTGGTEQFF,TGTGCCAGCACCCTAACGGGGGGAACTGAGCAGTTCTTC
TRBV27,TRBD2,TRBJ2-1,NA,CASSPGIGGGYNEQFF,TGTGCCAGCAGTCCTGGGATCGGGGGGGGCTACAATGAGCAGTTCTTC
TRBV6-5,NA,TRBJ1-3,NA,CASSYGQAPGNTIYF,TGTGCCAGCAGTTACGGCCAGGCTCCTGGAAACACCATATATTTT
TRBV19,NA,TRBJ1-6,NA,CASSPRVDSPLHF,TGTGCCAGTAGTCCCCGCGTGGATTCACCCCTCCACTTT
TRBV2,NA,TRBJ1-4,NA,CASKRGVPNEKLFF,TGTGCCAGCAAACGGGGGGTCCCTAATGAAAAACTGTTTTTT
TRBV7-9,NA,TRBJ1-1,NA,CASSPPTGLNTEAFF,TGTGCCAGCAGTCCTCCAACAGGGTTGAACACTGAAGCTTTCTTT
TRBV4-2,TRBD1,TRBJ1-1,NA,CASSQVGQGANTEAFF,TGTGCCAGCAGCCAAGTTGGACAGGGGGCGAACACTGAAGCTTTCTTT
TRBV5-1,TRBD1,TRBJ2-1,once,CASSGGTGFEQFF,TGCGCCAGCAGCGGAGGGACAGGGTTTGAGCAGTTCTTC
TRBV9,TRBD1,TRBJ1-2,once,CASSGGRGLYGYTF,TGTGCCAGCAGCGGCGGGAGGGGGCTCTATGGCTACACCTTC
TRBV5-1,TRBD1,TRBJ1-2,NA,CASSLAEGADYGYTF,TGCGCCAGCAGCTTGGCTGAGGGGGCGGACTATGGCTACACCTTC
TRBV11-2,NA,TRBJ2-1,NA,CASSPPPAAYNEQFF,TGTGCCAGCAGCCCACCCCCCGCGGCCTACAATGAGCAGTTCTTC
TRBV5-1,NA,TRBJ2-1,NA,CASSPSVGSGNEQFF,TGCGCCAGCAGCCCCTCGGTTGGTAGCGGCAATGAGCAGTTCTTC
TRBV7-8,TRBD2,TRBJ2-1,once,CASSPRTSGGNNEQFF,TGTGCCAGCAGCCCCCGGACTAGCGGGGGAAACAATGAGCAGTTCTTC
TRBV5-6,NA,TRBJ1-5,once,CASSLGGGSGNQPQHF,TGTGCCAGCAGCTTGGGGGGGGGCTCGGGCAATCAGCCCCAGCATTTT
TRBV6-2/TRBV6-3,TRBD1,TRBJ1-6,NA,CASSYYRGHSPLHF,TGTGCCAGCAGTTACTACAGGGGACATTCACCCCTCCACTTT
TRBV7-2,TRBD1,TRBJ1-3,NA,CASSLGDSGNTIYF,TGTGCCAGCAGCTTAGGGGACAGCGGAAACACCATATATTTT
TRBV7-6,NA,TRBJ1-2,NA,CASSLTANYGYTF,TGTGCCAGCAGCCTGACAGCTAACTATGGCTACACCTTC
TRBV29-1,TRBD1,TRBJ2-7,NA,CSARGTGSYEQYF,TGCAGCGCCAGAGGGACAGGGTCTTACGAGCAGTACTTC
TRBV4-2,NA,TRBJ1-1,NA,CASSQETANTEAFF,TGTGCCAGCAGCCAGGAGACTGCGAACACTGAAGCTTTCTTT
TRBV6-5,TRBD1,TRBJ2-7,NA,CASRRPGTGHHEQYF,TGTGCCAGCAGAAGACCCGGGACAGGGCACCACGAGCAGTACTTC
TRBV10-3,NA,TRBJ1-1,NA,CAIRHRENTEAFF,TGTGCCATCAGACACAGGGAGAACACTGAAGCTTTCTTT
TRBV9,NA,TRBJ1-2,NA,CASRAQGFDGYTF,TGTGCCAGCAGGGCCCAGGGCTTCGATGGCTACACCTTC
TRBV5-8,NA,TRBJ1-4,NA,CASSLPGVGNEKLFF,TGTGCCAGCAGCTTACCCGGAGTAGGCAATGAAAAACTGTTTTTT